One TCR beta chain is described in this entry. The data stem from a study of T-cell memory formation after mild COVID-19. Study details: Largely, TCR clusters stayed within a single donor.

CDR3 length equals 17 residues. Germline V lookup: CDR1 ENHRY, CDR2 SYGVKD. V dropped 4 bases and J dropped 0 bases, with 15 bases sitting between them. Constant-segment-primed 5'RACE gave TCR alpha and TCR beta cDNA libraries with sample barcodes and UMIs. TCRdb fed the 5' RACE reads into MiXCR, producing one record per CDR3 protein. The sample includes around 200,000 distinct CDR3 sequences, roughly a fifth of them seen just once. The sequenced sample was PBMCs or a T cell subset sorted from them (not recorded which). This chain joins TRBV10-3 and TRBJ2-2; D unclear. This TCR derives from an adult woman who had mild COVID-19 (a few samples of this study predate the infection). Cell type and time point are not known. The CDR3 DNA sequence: TGTGCCATCAGTGCGCCGATCCGGGCTCCGAACACCGGGGAGCTGTTTTTT. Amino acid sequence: CAISAPIRAPNTGELFF.